This entry features one T cell receptor (beta chain) sequence. The antigen remains unidentified. At one of its ends the junction is not consistent with the germline gene, which may arise from a read error. The CDR3 is made up of 11 amino acids. CDR1 is SGHAT, CDR2 FQNNGV, per germline. The RNA input was roughly 0.45 to 1 ug, and it was reverse transcribed with random hexamers. TCRdb processed the immunoSEQ multiplex PCR reads anew with MiXCR; each CDR3 protein has one entry. The table shows roughly 200,000 distinct CDR3 sequences, with around 94% occurring only once. The data were obtained in a study of CD8 T cells in Susac syndrome. Across the study: When blood was drawn, the patients with Susac syndrome were therapy-naive, on corticosteroids, or on intravenous immunoglobulin alone. Whole-study results and caveats: The study's TCR sequencing and HLA analysis covered a relatively small number of individuals, and the study acknowledged this. The Susac syndrome CD4+ T cell repertoires displayed no clonal expansion.

The sequenced sample consisted of CD4+ T cells from PBMCs. V is TRBV11-2 and J is TRBJ1-1; D is ambiguous. The receptor comes from a human donor with Susac syndrome. The CDR3 region has the DNA TGTGCCAGCAGCCAGGCCGCCGGGAGGCACTTT. Translating gives CASSQAAGRHF. The full variable domain, its missing parts supplied by reference TRBV11-2 and TRBJ1-1, is EAGVAQSPRYKIIEKRQSVAFWCNPISGHATLYWYQQILGQGPKLLIQFQNNGVVDDSQLPKDRFSAERLKGVDSTLKIQPAKLEDSAVYLCASSQAAGRHFGQGTRLTVV.